This TCR beta chain was captured by sequencing in a study of blood T cell repertoires in COVID-19. Study-level background: Samples came from the United States, Italy and Spain, spanning acute and convalescent COVID-19. From T cells, B-cell-depleted T cells, or PBMCs came the material, which was cDNA or gDNA.

V dropped 5 bases and J dropped 5; count of bases not matched to a gene: 10. Germline values: CDR1 LNHDA, CDR2 SQIVND (reference sequence). This CDR3 is 15 amino acids long. The authors' processing: Estimation of nucleated cell counts relied on the amplification of reference gene primers. Clones were sequenced by immunoSEQ multiplex PCR, and TCRdb holds only the in-frame ones, with some missing. The DNA was the basis for D and trimming; V, J and clone size are from that table. The sample records some 47,000 clones, 75% to 90% being singletons. This clone has more than one count but fewer than ten. The J gene is TRBJ2-5, the V gene TRBV19; 8 nucleotides line up with TRBD2. The TCR sequence derives from a man aged 60-69 years with active COVID-19. Sequenced: peripheral blood. CDR3 coding DNA: TGTGCCAGTAGTCGCTTGGACGGGAGGGACGAGACCCAGTACTTC. Amino acid sequence: CASSRLDGRDETQYF.